This TCR beta chain is drawn from a study of cytomegalovirus exposure and HLA in healthy donors. Study in general: In a previous analysis, more than 90 million unique TCR beta sequences were found from 150 million to 200 million T cells. Study findings and constraints: With further analysis later on, most CMV-associated TCR beta chains appeared HLA-restricted. Near-uniform donor sequencing depth was presumed by presence/absence analyses.

On this clone itself: The antigen is undetermined.

PCR used 60 Vbeta primers and 13 Jbeta primers. TCRdb's table, derived via immunoSEQ multiplex PCR, lists solely in-frame clones and lacks some. The sample includes roughly 140,000 clones, about 80% seen only once; the top ten take 2% to 2.5%. This CDR3 is 14 amino acids long. Germline V gene lookup returns CDR1 LNHDA and CDR2 SQIVND (reference sequence). With 5 bases removed from V and 0 bases from J, the gap between germline ends came to 9 bases. Donors had nominal health at sampling but likely had unrecorded immune exposures. This sequence was found in a man aged 30 to 45 in good health and CMV-seronegative. The sample comprised PBMCs. V usage is TRBV19 and J usage is TRBJ2-3; D is undetermined. CDR3 DNA sequence: TGTGCCAGTAGTCGCGGAGCTAGCACAGATACGCAGTATTTT. Translation: CASSRGASTDTQYF.